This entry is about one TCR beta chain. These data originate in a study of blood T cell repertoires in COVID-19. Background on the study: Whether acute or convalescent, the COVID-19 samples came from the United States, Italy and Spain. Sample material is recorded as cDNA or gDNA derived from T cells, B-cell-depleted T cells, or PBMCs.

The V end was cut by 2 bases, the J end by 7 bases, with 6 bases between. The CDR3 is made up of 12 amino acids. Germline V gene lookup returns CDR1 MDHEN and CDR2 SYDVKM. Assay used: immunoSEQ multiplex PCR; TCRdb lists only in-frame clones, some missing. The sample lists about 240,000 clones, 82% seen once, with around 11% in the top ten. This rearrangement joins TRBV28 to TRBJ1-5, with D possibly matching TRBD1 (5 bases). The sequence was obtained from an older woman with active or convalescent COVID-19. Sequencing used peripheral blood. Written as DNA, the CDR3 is TGTGCCAGCAGTTTACGGGGGCAGCCCCAGCATTTT. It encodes CASSLRGQPQHF.